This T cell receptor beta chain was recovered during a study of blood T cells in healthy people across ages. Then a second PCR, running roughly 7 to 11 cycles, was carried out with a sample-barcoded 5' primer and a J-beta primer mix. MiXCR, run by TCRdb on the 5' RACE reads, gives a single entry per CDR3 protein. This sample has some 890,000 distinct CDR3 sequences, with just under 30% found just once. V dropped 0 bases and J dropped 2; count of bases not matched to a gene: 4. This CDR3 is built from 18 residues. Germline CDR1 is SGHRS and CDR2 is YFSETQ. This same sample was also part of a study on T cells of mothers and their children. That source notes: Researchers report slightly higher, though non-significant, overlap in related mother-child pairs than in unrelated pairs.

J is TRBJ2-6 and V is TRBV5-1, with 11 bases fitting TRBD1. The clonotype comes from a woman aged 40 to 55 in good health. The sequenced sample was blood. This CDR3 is CASSLAGTGGAGANVLTF. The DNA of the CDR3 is TGCGCCAGCAGCTTGGCCGGGACAGGGGGTGCTGGGGCCAACGTCCTGACTTTC.